These 11 T cell receptor beta chains originate from one sample sequenced in a study of shared clonotypes between healthy human individuals. The data were produced by immunoSEQ multiplex PCR, yet TCRdb's version contains in-frame clones alone and is incomplete. The data hold about 1 million clones, with more than 65% observed a single time. The sequenced sample consisted of memory CD4+ T cells sorted from blood. The subset: CD45RA-negative fraction. The receptors here all came from a man aged 18 to 30 in good health.

About this clone: In the same sample, other DNA sequences code for this CDR3. The rearrangement links TRBV18 to TRBJ1-1, with 7 bases fitting TRBD1. CDR3 length: 14 amino acids. V trimming: 3 bases; J trimming: 0 bases; junction bases outside the gene matches: 1. Germline V gene lookup returns CDR1 KGHSH and CDR2 LQKENI. The CDR3 sequence is CASSPQGVNTEAFF. In DNA form, the CDR3 reads TGTGCCAGCTCACCCCAGGGGGTGAACACTGAAGCTTTCTTT. Full variable domain (rest looked up from reference TRBV18 and TRBJ1-1): NAGVMQNPRHLVRRRGQEARLRCSPMKGHSHVYWYRQLPEEGLKFMVYLQKENIIDESGMPKERFSAEFPKEGPSILRIQQVVRGDSAAYFCASSPQGVNTEAFFGQGTRLTVV.

The genes are TRBV6-5 and TRBJ1-5; 7 nucleotides line up with TRBD1. Per the germline V gene, CDR1 is MNHEY and CDR2 is SVGAGI. This CDR3 has 15 amino acids. Trimming removed 2 bases from V and 3 bases from J; junction bases left unmatched: 4. The CDR3 DNA reads TGTGCCAGCAGTTACATACAGGGGTTCAATCAGCCCCAGCATTTT. Its protein is CASSYIQGFNQPQHF.

The chain is built from TRBV5-1 and TRBJ2-2; D not resolved. This CDR3 is 14 amino acids long. Germline values: CDR1 SGHRS, CDR2 YFSETQ. Trimming removed 4 bases from V and 1 base from J, with 8 bases in between. The CDR3: CASSRIMNTGELFF. In nucleotides, the CDR3 is TGCGCCAGCAGCCGGATTATGAACACCGGGGAGCTGTTTTTT.

The genes are TRBV28 and TRBJ1-2; D unclear. The CDR3 loop spans 13 amino acids. CDR1 and CDR2 from the germline V gene are MDHEN and SYDVKM. V was shortened by 3 bases and J by 4 bases, with 9 bases between the two germline ends. Written as DNA, the CDR3 is TGTGCCAGCAGTTTTGGCAGTAGCTATGGCTACACCTTC. Its translation is CASSFGSSYGYTF.

The chain combines TRBV4-1 with TRBJ2-1; 7 nucleotides match TRBD1. The V gene's germline CDR1 is MGHRA and CDR2 YSYEKL. The CDR3 covers 16 residues. The J segment lost 8 bases and the V segment lost 5 bases, leaving 15 bases of the junction unmatched. In DNA, the CDR3 is TGCGCCAGCAGCATACGACAGGGTCCTAGTAGCGATGAGCAGTTCTTC. Amino acids: CASSIRQGPSSDEQFF.

This chain joins TRBV15 and TRBJ2-7; D perhaps matches TRBD2 (5 bases). Between the trimmed V and J ends, which lost 4 bases and 3 bases, there was a span of 19 bases. The length of the CDR3 is 16 residues. Germline CDR1 and CDR2: LNHNV and YYDKDF (reference sequence). As DNA, the CDR3 is TGTGCCACCAGCAAAGCACTAGGACCGCACCGCTACGAGCAGTACTTC. Its translation is CATSKALGPHRYEQYF.

The chain is built from TRBV5-4 and TRBJ2-7, with a possible D match to TRBD2 (6 bases). This CDR3 spans 16 amino acids. From germline, CDR1 is SGHNT and CDR2 YYREEE (reference sequence). Trimming stripped 5 bases from V and 3 bases from J, with 21 bases between. The CDR3 region is CASRSDGVTGDYEQYF. In DNA, the CDR3 is TGTGCCAGCAGGTCAGACGGGGTAACGGGGGACTACGAGCAGTACTTC.

The chain is built from TRBV5-1 and TRBJ2-5; 10 nucleotides match TRBD2. Germline-derived CDR1 and CDR2 are SGHRS and YFSETQ. The CDR3 spans 15 residues. V dropped 4 bases and J dropped 2; count of bases not matched to a gene: 5. In DNA form, the CDR3 reads TGCGCCAGCAGCGGGGGACTAGCGCTTCAAGAGACCCAGTACTTC. Residues: CASSGGLALQETQYF.

The chain is built from TRBV28 and TRBJ2-7; D not certain. The germline gives CDR1 MDHEN, CDR2 SYDVKM. The CDR3 spans 14 residues. The ends were cut back, 7 bases at V and 0 bases at J, with 13 bases in the middle. In DNA, the CDR3 is TGTGCCAGCATTAATCCAGCCTCCTCCTACGAGCAGTACTTC. This encodes CASINPASSYEQYF.

The chain recombines TRBV10-2 with TRBJ1-5; TRBD1 is a possible D gene (5 bases). This CDR3 comprises 15 residues. Trimming left V 0 bases short and J 7 bases short, with 13 bases between. Germline V gene sequence: CDR1 WSHSY, CDR2 SAAADI. The CDR3 bases are TGCGCCAGCAGTGAGTCGAGGGCAGGGCGGCAGCCCCAGCATTTT. Protein product: CASSESRAGRQPQHF.

This clone was seen a handful of times. The identical CDR3 is also encoded by other nucleotide sequences in the sample. CDR3 sequence reads: CASSSPGLANTGELFF. CDR3 sequence (DNA): TGTGCCAGCAGCTCCCCGGGACTAGCGAACACCGGGGAGCTGTTTTTT. V usage is TRBV7-9 and J usage is TRBJ2-2, with 8 bases lining up with TRBD2. The CDR3 runs to 16 residues. Germline CDR1 is SEHNR and CDR2 is FQNEAQ (reference sequence). Losses at the gene ends were 4 bases for V and 0 bases for J; bases not matched to a gene: 4.